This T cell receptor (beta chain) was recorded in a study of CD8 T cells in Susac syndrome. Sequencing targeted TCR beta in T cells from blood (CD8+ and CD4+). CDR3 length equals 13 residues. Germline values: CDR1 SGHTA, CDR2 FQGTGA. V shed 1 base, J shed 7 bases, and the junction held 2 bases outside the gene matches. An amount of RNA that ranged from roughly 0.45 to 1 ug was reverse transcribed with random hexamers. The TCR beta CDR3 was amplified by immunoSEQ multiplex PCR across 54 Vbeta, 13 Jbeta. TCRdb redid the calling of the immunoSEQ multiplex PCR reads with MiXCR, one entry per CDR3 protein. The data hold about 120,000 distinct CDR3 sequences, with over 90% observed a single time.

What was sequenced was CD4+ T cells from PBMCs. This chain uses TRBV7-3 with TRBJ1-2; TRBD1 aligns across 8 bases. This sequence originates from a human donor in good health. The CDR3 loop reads CASSLRQGSGYTF. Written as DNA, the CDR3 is TGTGCCAGCAGCTTAAGACAGGGGTCTGGCTACACCTTC.